This T cell receptor beta chain was sequenced during a study of neoadjuvant anti-PD-1 for oral cavity cancer. In the study overall: Before surgery, most patients got three to four biweekly 3 mg/kg nivolumab doses. Patients without progression got a fourth dose around day 43. Study results and caveats: Higher pretreatment Treg/Th17 ratios tracked higher pretreatment blood clonality.

Method: immunoSEQ multiplex PCR; TCRdb's copy keeps in-frame clones and lacks some. The table shows about 37,000 clones, with over 30% occurring only once. The CDR3 sequence is 15 residues long. The V end was cut by 2 bases, the J end by 0 bases, with 11 bases between. Germline assignment: CDR1 MNHEY and CDR2 SMNVEV (reference sequence). This clone has just one count. Antigen specificity is unknown. Time point meaning: after neoadjuvant nivolumab, at surgical resection. This chain joins TRBV27 and TRBJ2-7, with D perhaps TRBD1 or TRBD2 (5 bases each). The sequencing used tumor tissue, collected after nivolumab (anti-PD-1) treatment. This TCR was recovered from a person aged 40-85 years with oral cavity squamous cell carcinoma. The CDR3 sequence is CASSLPGRSSYEQYF. For the CDR3, the DNA is TGTGCCAGCAGTTTACCGGGACGTAGCTCCTACGAGCAGTACTTC.